The present entry profiles one TCR beta chain with its context. Its antigen is unidentified. The CDR3 totals 15 residues. Trimming took 6 bases from V and 7 from J; bases not matched to a gene: 10. Germline CDR1 and CDR2: MNHEY and SVGAGI. The data stem from a study of beta chain features in type 1 diabetes. General study results and limits: Researchers cautioned that cDNA sequencing could over-represent cells with high TCR expression. Researchers caution that PCR might favor shorter templates, equally among patients and controls.

The authors reverse transcribed all of the isolated RNA, so sequencing captured expressed TCRB transcripts. The study sequenced naive, central memory and regulatory T cell samples to an average of approximately 3.5 million reads. Data came from immunoSEQ multiplex PCR; TCRdb stores just in-frame clones and leaves some out. Of under 950,000 clones in the sample, under 20% were seen once. Source material: naive CD4+ T cells from blood. The V and J genes are TRBV6-5 and TRBJ2-1; TRBD2 aligns across 9 bases. The TCR originated in a woman between 18 and 29 years old in good health. CDR3 amino acids: CASSSRTSASNEQFF. The CDR3 nucleotides are TGTGCCAGCAGCTCCCGGACTAGCGCGTCTAATGAGCAGTTCTTC.